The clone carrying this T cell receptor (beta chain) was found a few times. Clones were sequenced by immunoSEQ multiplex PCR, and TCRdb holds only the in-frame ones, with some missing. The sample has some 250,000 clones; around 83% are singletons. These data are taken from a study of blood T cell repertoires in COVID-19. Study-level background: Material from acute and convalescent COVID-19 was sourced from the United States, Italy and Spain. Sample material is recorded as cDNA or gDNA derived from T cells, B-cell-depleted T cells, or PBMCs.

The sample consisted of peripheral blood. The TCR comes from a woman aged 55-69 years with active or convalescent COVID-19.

The CDR3 nucleotides are TGCGCCAGCAGCCCCGGGGGGACAGGGGGCAACTATGGCTACACCTTC. Amino acid sequence: CASSPGGTGGNYGYTF. This sequence joins TRBV4-1 and TRBJ1-2; TRBD1 agrees at 12 bases. The germline V gene encodes CDR1 MGHRA and CDR2 YSYEKL. This CDR3 region has 16 residues. V trimming: 4 bases; J trimming: 2 bases; junction bases outside the gene matches: 5.